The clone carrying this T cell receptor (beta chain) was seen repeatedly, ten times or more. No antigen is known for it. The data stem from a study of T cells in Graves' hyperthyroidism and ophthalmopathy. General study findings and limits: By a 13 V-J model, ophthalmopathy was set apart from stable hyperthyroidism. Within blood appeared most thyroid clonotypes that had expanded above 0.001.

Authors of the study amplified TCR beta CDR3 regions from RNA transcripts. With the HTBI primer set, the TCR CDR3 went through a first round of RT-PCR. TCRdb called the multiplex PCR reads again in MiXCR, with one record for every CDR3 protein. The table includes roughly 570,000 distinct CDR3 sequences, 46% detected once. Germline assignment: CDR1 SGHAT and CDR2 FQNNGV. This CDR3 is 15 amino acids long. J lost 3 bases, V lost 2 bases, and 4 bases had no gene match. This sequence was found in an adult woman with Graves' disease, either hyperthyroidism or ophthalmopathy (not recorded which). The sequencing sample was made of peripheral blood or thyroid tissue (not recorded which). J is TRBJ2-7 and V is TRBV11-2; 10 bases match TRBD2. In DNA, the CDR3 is TGTGCCAGCAGCTTAATTAGCGGGAGGAGCTACGAGCAGTACTTC. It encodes CASSLISGRSYEQYF.